This T cell receptor beta chain was obtained from a study of T cell responses to AZD1222 COVID-19 vaccine. Sequenced by immunoSEQ multiplex PCR; TCRdb stores in-frame clones only, minus some. The data contain under 200,000 clones, approximately 90% of them singletons. The CDR3 runs 15 residues. Trimming left V 3 bases short and J 10 bases short, with 16 bases between. Germline V lookup: CDR1 MRHNA, CDR2 SNTAGT. The receptor's source is an adult who received the MenACWY meningococcal vaccine as a control. The chain employs TRBV6-4 and TRBJ1-6, with D maybe TRBD1 (6 bases). Sequenced here: peripheral blood, sampled 28 days after the second dose of the MenACWY control vaccine. CDR3 nucleotides: TGTGCCAGCAGTGAACAAGGTCAGGGGAAATCACCCCTCCACTTT. Its protein product is CASSEQGQGKSPLHF.